The clone carrying this T cell receptor (beta chain) was seen at least ten times. The source of the sample is a study of T cells after yellow fever vaccination. Background on the study: Each low-cell-number fraction was prepared by means of SMART-Seq v4 Ultra Low Input.

TCRdb passed the 5' RACE reads through MiXCR, listing each CDR3 protein once. The sample carries roughly 170,000 distinct CDR3 sequences, 6.2% recorded once. V was clipped by 2 bases and J by 4 bases, with 15 bases between them. The CDR3 length is 15 residues. CDR1 and CDR2 from the germline V gene are GTSNPN and SVGIG (reference sequence). This specimen consisted of CD4+ T cells sorted from PBMCs, obtained on the day of the first yellow fever vaccination. The TCR sequence derives from a man younger than 30 who received the YFV17D yellow fever vaccine. The chain is built from TRBV30 and TRBJ2-1, with D perhaps being TRBD1 or TRBD2 (6 bases each). The CDR3 reads CAWSKTGAAYNEQFF. The CDR3 coding sequence is TGTGCCTGGAGTAAAACGGGGGCCGCGTACAATGAGCAGTTCTTC.